Below are 2 T cell receptor beta chains sequenced from a single sample in a study of blood T cell repertoires in COVID-19. The data were produced by immunoSEQ multiplex PCR, yet TCRdb's version contains in-frame clones alone and is incomplete. This table holds about 150,000 clones, 85% found once. Sequenced material: peripheral blood. The receptors shown here come from a human donor with acute or convalescent COVID-19. The donor label of this sample is uncertain.

The rearrangement joins TRBV18 to TRBJ1-5; possible D gene TRBD1, 5 bases. Trimming took off 2 bases at V and 6 bases at J, with 14 bases between the two ends. Germline-derived CDR1 and CDR2 are KGHSH and LQKENI. CDR3 length: 15 amino acids. In DNA form, the CDR3 reads TGTGCCAGCTCACCAGAGGGTGGGACTGGTCAGCCCCAGCATTTT. Translated: CASSPEGGTGQPQHF.

V and J are TRBV7-2 and TRBJ1-6; unclear D gene. Trimming took off 5 bases at V and 6 bases at J, with 8 bases between the two ends. The germline V gene has CDR1 SGHTA and CDR2 FQGNSA. The CDR3 loop spans 13 amino acids. CDR3 coding DNA: TGTGCCAGCAGCGCCCGAGTTAATTCACCCCTCCACTTT. This encodes CASSARVNSPLHF.